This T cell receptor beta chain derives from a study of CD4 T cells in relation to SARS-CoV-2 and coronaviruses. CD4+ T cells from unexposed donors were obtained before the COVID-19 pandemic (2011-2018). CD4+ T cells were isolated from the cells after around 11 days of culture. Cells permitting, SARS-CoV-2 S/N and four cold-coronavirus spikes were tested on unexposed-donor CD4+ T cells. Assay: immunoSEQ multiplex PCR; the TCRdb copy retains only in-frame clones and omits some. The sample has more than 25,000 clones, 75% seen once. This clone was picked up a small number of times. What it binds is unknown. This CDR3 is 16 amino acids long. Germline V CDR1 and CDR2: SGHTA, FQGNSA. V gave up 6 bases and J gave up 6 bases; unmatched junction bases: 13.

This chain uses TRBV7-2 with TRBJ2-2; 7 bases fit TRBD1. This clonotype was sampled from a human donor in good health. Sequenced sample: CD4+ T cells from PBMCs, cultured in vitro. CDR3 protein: CASRGRQGTSAGELFF. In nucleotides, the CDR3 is TGTGCCAGCAGAGGGCGACAGGGTACTTCGGCCGGGGAGCTGTTTTTT.